This TCR beta chain was identified during a study of vaccination and CD4 T cells after COVID-19. Looking at the study overall: Following dose two, a median 72 days (range 14 to 241) passed before post-vaccine samples were taken.

The sample's treatment: roughly ten-day PBMC culture with coronavirus spike peptide pools or control peptides (ViraFEST assay). With peptide pools, ViraFEST first expanded antigen-specific T cells and afterwards sequenced their TCRs. PCR tests turned positive between March and December 2020, before US Alpha, Beta and Delta variants. The sample holds a few counts of this clonotype. The antigen is unknown. An Oncomine TCR Beta short-read assay was used to sequence the DNA from cultured CD4+ T cells. The source of extracted genomic DNA was cultured CD4+ T cells. One entry per CDR3 protein, called by TCRdb with MiXCR from the PCR reads. This table has tens of thousands of distinct CDR3 sequences, approximately 50% appearing once. The TCR sequence derives from a human donor who had recovered from COVID-19. The sample consisted of CD4+ T cells from blood, cultured in vitro.

Here the CDR3 reads CSAKATGRYGYTF. The CDR3 bases are TGCAGTGCCAAAGCTACAGGGCGCTATGGCTACACCTTC. The rearrangement joins TRBV20-1 to TRBJ1-2, with a tentative D call TRBD1 (6 bases). The germline V gene has CDR1 DFQATT and CDR2 SNEGSKA (reference sequence). CDR3 size: 13 residues. Trimming stripped 6 bases from V and 4 bases from J, with 15 bases between.